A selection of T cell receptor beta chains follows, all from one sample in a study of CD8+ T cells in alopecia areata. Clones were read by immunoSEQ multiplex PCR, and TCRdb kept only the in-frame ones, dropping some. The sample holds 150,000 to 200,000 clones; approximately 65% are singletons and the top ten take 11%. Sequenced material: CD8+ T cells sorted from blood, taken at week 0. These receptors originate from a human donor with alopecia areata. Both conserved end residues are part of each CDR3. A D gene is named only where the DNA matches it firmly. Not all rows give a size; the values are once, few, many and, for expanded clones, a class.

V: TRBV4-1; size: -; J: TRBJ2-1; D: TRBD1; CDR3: CASSVGTGEHNEQFF; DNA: TGCGCCAGCAGCGTGGGGACAGGGGAGCACAATGAGCAGTTCTTC
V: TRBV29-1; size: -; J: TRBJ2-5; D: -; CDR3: CSHPEGGEETQYF; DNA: TGCAGCCATCCCGAAGGTGGCGAGGAGACCCAGTACTTC
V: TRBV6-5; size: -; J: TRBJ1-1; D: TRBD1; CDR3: CASSYWQDRENFEAFF; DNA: TGTGCCAGCAGTTACTGGCAGGACAGGGAAAATTTTGAAGCTTTCTTT
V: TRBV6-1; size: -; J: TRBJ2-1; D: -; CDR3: CASLAYEQFF; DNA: TGTGCCAGCCTCGCGTATGAGCAGTTCTTC
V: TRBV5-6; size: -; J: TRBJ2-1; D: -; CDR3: CASSFGSYNEQFF; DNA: TGTGCCAGCAGCTTCGGTTCCTACAATGAGCAGTTCTTC
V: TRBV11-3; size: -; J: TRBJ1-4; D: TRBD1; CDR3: CASSRQGRNEKLFF; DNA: TGTGCCAGCAGCCGACAGGGACGAAATGAAAAACTGTTTTTT
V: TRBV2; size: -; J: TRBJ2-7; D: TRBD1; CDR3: CASIGGQGSLYEQYF; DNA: TGTGCCAGCATCGGGGGACAGGGCTCCCTCTACGAGCAGTACTTC
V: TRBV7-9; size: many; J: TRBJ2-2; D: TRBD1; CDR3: CASSYMISNRGRNTGELFF; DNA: TGTGCCAGCAGCTACATGATCAGTAACAGGGGCCGGAACACCGGGGAGCTGTTTTTT
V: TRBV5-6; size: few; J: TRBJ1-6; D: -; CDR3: CASSLVRDYNSPLHF; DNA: TGTGCCAGCAGCTTGGTACGGGACTATAATTCACCCCTCCACTTT
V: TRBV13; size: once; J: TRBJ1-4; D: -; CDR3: CASSFPGQGDNEKLFF; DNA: TGTGCCAGCAGCTTCCCCGGCCAAGGCGACAATGAAAAACTGTTTTTT
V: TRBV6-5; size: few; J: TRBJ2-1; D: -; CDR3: CASSYSGSNEQFF; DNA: TGTGCCAGCAGTTACTCGGGATCCAATGAGCAGTTCTTC
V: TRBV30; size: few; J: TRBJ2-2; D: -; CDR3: CAWSVSGELFF; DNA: TGTGCCTGGAGTGTATCGGGGGAGCTGTTTTTT
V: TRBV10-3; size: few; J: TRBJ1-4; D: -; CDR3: CAISATGPTNEKLFF; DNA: TGTGCCATCAGTGCCACAGGCCCAACTAATGAAAAACTGTTTTTT
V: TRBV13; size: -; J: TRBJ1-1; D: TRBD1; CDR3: CASRSGTGGSEAFF; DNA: TGTGCCAGCAGATCCGGGACAGGGGGTTCTGAAGCTTTCTTT
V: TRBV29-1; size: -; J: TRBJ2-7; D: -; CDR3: CSVVSLSYEQYF; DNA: TGCAGCGTTGTTAGTCTCTCCTACGAGCAGTACTTC
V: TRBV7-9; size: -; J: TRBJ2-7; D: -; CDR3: CASSLRGRQPGAEQYF; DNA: TGTGCCAGCAGCTTACGGGGCCGACAGCCGGGGGCCGAGCAGTACTTC
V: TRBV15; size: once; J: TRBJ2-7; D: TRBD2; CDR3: CATGASGGPYEQYF; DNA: TGTGCCACCGGGGCTAGCGGGGGGCCCTACGAGCAGTACTTC
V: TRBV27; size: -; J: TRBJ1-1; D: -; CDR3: CASSFMGVGTEAFF; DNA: TGTGCCAGCAGTTTTATGGGTGTAGGAACTGAAGCTTTCTTT
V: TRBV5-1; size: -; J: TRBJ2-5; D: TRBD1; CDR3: CASSYYRGLETQYF; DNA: TGCGCCAGCAGCTATTACAGGGGCTTGGAGACCCAGTACTTC
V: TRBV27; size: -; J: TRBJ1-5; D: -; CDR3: CASSFNDNQPQHF; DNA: TGTGCCAGCAGCTTTAATGACAATCAGCCCCAGCATTTT
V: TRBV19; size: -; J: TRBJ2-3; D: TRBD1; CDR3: CASSAQGVHTDTQYF; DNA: TGTGCCAGTAGTGCACAGGGGGTCCACACAGATACGCAGTATTTT
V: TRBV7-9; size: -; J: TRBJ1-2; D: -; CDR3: CASSHPGGYGYTF; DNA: TGTGCCAGCAGTCATCCCGGGGGCTATGGCTACACCTTC
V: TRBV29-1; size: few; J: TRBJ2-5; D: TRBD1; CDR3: CSLAGQGPGETQYF; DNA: TGCAGCTTGGCGGGACAGGGGCCAGGAGAGACCCAGTACTTC
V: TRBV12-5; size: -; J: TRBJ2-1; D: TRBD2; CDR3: CASGPGSGLVAYNEQFF; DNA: TGTGCTAGTGGTCCTGGTTCGGGACTAGTGGCCTACAATGAGCAGTTCTTC
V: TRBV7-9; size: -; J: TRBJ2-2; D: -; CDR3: CASINQGQKDTGELFF; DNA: TGTGCCAGCATCAATCAGGGGCAGAAGGACACCGGGGAGCTGTTTTTT
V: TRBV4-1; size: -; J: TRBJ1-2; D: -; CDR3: CASSQDFLEYGYTF; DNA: TGCGCCAGCAGCCAAGATTTCCTGGAGTATGGCTACACCTTC
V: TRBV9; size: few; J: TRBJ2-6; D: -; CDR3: CASSVRGSGANVLTF; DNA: TGTGCCAGCAGCGTCCGGGGCTCTGGGGCCAACGTCCTGACTTTC
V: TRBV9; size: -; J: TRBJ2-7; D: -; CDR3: CASSAPGTPKQYF; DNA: TGTGCCAGCAGCGCGCCCGGGACTCCTAAGCAGTACTTC
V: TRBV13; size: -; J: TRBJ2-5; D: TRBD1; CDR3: CASSTRTGGTETQYF; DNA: TGTGCCAGCAGCACCCGGACAGGAGGTACAGAGACCCAGTACTTC
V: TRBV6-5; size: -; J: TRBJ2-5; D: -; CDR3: CASSYSKSRLPQYF; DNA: TGTGCCAGCAGTTACTCGAAGTCCCGACTCCCCCAGTACTTC
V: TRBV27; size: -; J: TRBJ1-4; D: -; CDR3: CASSPWGVDEKLFF; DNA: TGTGCCAGCAGTCCCTGGGGCGTCGATGAAAAACTGTTTTTT
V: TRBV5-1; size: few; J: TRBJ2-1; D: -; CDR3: CASSRGQGLNEQFF; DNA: TGCGCCAGCTCACGGGGTCAGGGTTTGAATGAGCAGTTCTTC
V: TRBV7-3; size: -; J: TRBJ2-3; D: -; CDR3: CASSHGGPDTQYF; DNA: TGTGCCAGCAGCCACGGGGGGCCGGATACGCAGTATTTT
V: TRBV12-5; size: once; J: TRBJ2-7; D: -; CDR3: CASSTGLYEQYF; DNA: TGTGCTAGTTCGACAGGACTCTACGAGCAGTACTTC
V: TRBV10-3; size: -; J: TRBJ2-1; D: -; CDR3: CAISARWTAYNEQFF; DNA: TGTGCCATCAGTGCCCGCTGGACAGCCTACAATGAGCAGTTCTTC
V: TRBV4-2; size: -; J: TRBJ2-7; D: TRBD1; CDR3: CASSQGTGRSYEQYF; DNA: TGTGCCAGCAGCCAGGGGACAGGCCGCTCCTACGAGCAGTACTTC
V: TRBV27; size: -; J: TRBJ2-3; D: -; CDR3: CASSLSTYTDTQYF; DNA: TGTGCCAGCAGTTTATCAACCTACACAGATACGCAGTATTTT
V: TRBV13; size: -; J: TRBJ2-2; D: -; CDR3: CASIEGRTGELFF; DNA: TGTGCCAGCATTGAGGGGCGGACCGGGGAGCTGTTTTTT
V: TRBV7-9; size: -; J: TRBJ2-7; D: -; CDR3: CASSLTGLVGEQYF; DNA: TGTGCCAGCAGCTTAACGGGGTTGGTGGGCGAGCAGTACTTC
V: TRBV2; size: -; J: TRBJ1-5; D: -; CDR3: CASRPRGENQPQHF; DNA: TGTGCCAGCAGACCACGGGGAGAAAATCAGCCCCAGCATTTT